The 19 T cell receptor beta chains below were found in one sample sequenced in a study of control samples from healthy donors and cancer patients (TCRdb year 2020). The library was produced with the immunoSEQ multiplex PCR assay. The clones in this table, taken by TCRdb from immuneACCESS, are in-frame only. Not every clone is retained; where verified, under half of the shortfall comes from an unresolved V gene, and the cause of the rest is unknown. In this sample the table shows some 99,000 clones, approximately 90% of which occur a single time. The ten largest account for roughly 4% of the sample. Sample: blood. These receptors all stem from a human donor in good health. The donor label of this sample is uncertain.

The chain carries TRBV4-1 and TRBJ2-1, with 9 bases aligning to TRBD2. CDR3 length equals 16 residues. J lost 5 bases, V lost 3 bases, and 8 bases had no gene match. Germline V lookup: CDR1 MGHRA, CDR2 YSYEKL. Here the CDR3 DNA reads TGCGCCAGCAGCCAGATGAGTCTAGCGGGGAACAATGAGCAGTTCTTC. Protein: CASSQMSLAGNNEQFF.

This clone has a handful of counts. The chain employs TRBV29-1 and TRBJ2-1; D is uncertain. This CDR3 comprises 11 residues. Germline V lookup: CDR1 SQVTM, CDR2 ANQGSEA. V lost 4 bases, J lost 9 bases, and 10 bases lay in between. This chain's CDR3 is CSVATVGEQFF. CDR3 nucleotide sequence: TGCAGCGTTGCTACCGTCGGTGAGCAGTTCTTC.

The rearrangement uses TRBV7-8 and TRBJ2-7; D is possibly TRBD1 (5 bases). Deletions cut 5 bases from V and 3 bases from J, with 11 bases between. Germline V gives CDR1 SGHVS, CDR2 FQNEAQ. The CDR3 sequence is 13 residues long. The chain's CDR3 is CASSLQGFYEQYV. In DNA, the CDR3 is TGTGCCAGCAGCCTGCAGGGTTTCTACGAGCAGTACGTC.

V and J are TRBV2 and TRBJ2-7; D is uncertain. With 7 bases removed from V and 3 bases from J, the gap between germline ends came to 7 bases. CDR3 length equals 11 residues. The germline V gene has CDR1 SNHLY and CDR2 FYNNEI. The CDR3 DNA reads as TGTGCCAGCACCGCGTTCTACGAGCAGTACTTC. Encoded protein: CASTAFYEQYF.

The chain joins TRBV6-4 to TRBJ1-5; 10 bases line up with TRBD1. J lost 0 bases, V lost 0 bases, and 2 bases had no gene match. This CDR3 spans 17 amino acids. Germline V gene sequence: CDR1 MRHNA, CDR2 SNTAGT. The DNA for the CDR3 is TGTGCCAGCAGTGACTCGAGGACAGGGGGTAGCAATCAGCCCCAGCATTTT. Translated: CASSDSRTGGSNQPQHF.

The genes are TRBV30 and TRBJ1-5, with a possible D match to TRBD1 (6 bases). CDR1 is GTSNPN and CDR2 is SVGIG in the germline V gene (reference sequence). This CDR3 contains 13 residues. V was cut by 3 bases and J by 2 bases, with 8 bases left in between. For the CDR3, the DNA is TGTGCCTGGAGCGCAGGGGGCAATCAGCCCCAGCATTTT. It yields the protein CAWSAGGNQPQHF.

The chain employs TRBV9 and TRBJ1-2; a weak D match, TRBD1 (5 bases). The V gene lost 5 bases and the J gene lost 7 bases, with 18 bases spanning the gap. Germline V lookup: CDR1 SGDLS, CDR2 YYNGEE. This CDR3 region has 14 residues. CDR3: CASSLGGELSGYTF. The CDR3 DNA is TGTGCCAGCAGTTTGGGGGGAGAGCTCTCTGGCTACACCTTC. Supplemented by reference TRBV9 and TRBJ1-2, the full variable domain reads DSGVTQTPKHLITATGQRVTLRCSPRSGDLSVYWYQQSLDQGLQFLIQYYNGEERAKGNILERFSAQQFPDLHSELNLSSLELGDSALYFCASSLGGELSGYTFGSGTRLTVV.

This clone was seen just once. The CDR3 DNA reads TGTGCCAGCAGTGAGCTAGTCATACTAGATACGCAGTATTTT. This translates into CASSELVILDTQYF. The chain links TRBV2 to TRBJ2-3, with D uncertain. This CDR3 comprises 14 residues. Trimming left V 3 bases short and J 5 bases short, with 12 bases between. Germline V gene sequence: CDR1 SNHLY, CDR2 FYNNEI.

V and J are TRBV19 and TRBJ2-5, with 9 bases matching TRBD2. The germline gives CDR1 LNHDA, CDR2 SQIVND (reference sequence). Germline trimming cut 5 bases from V and 5 bases from J; bases unmatched to any gene: 12. CDR3 length equals 16 residues. The CDR3 region has the DNA TGTGCCAGTAGTCCCCTATTGGTTGCGGGGGGGGAGACCCAGTACTTC. Protein: CASSPLLVAGGETQYF.

The gene calls are TRBV5-6 and TRBJ2-3; D might be TRBD1 (5 bases). The CDR3 is 15 residues long. Trimming stripped 3 bases from V and 0 bases from J, with 11 bases between. The V gene's germline CDR1 is SGHDT and CDR2 YYEEEE. The CDR3 spells CASSSGQPSTDTQYF. The CDR3 nucleotides are TGTGCCAGCAGCTCTGGACAACCTAGCACAGATACGCAGTATTTT.

This clone was picked up one time. CDR3 nucleotide sequence: TGTGCCAGCAGCCAAGACTCGGGACAGGGTAGAAACACCATATATTTT. Protein product: CASSQDSGQGRNTIYF. The chain couples TRBV4-2 to TRBJ1-3; 9 bases agree with TRBD1. V dropped 0 bases and J dropped 5; count of bases not matched to a gene: 5. Looked up from germline, CDR1 is LGHNA and CDR2 is YNFKEQ. There are 16 residues in the CDR3.

A single count supports this clone. V is TRBV5-4 and J is TRBJ2-5; TRBD2 aligns across 13 bases. The CDR3 runs to 15 residues. Per germline, CDR1 SGHNT and CDR2 YYREEE (reference sequence). The V segment lost 4 bases and the J segment 3 bases; nucleotides outside the gene matches: 3. The CDR3: CASSRLAGGKETQYF. CDR3 DNA: TGTGCCAGCAGCCGACTAGCGGGGGGCAAAGAGACCCAGTACTTC.

The chain employs TRBV27 and TRBJ1-5; D call uncertain. Trimming removed 3 bases at V and 5 bases at J, with 5 bases between. The germline CDR1 and CDR2 sequences are MNHEY and SMNVEV (reference sequence). The CDR3 runs 12 residues. The CDR3 DNA reads as TGTGCCAGCAGTTTCTTTGATCAGCCCCAGCATTTT. Its translation is CASSFFDQPQHF.

The chain is built from TRBV9 and TRBJ1-2; D is ambiguous. CDR3 length: 15 amino acids. The V end lost 1 base, the J end lost 3 bases, and 13 bases lay between the germline ends. Germline V gives CDR1 SGDLS, CDR2 YYNGEE. This chain's CDR3 is CASSVRLRPDYGYTF. CDR3 bases: TGTGCCAGCAGCGTACGTTTAAGGCCGGACTATGGCTACACCTTC.

The chain carries TRBV10-3 and TRBJ2-1, with TRBD2 identical over 10 bases. Unmatched junction bases numbered 4, after V lost 6 bases and J lost 2 bases. The CDR3 length is 15 residues. Per the germline V gene, CDR1 is ENHRY and CDR2 is SYGVKD. The CDR3 bases are TGTGCCATCAGGTCTCTAGCGGGAGCCTACAATGAGCAGTTCTTC. Amino acids: CAIRSLAGAYNEQFF.

This clone is a singleton in its sample. The rearrangement links TRBV9 to TRBJ1-1; D call uncertain. The CDR3 is 14 residues long. V dropped 4 bases and J dropped 4 bases, with 14 bases sitting between them. The germline gives CDR1 SGDLS, CDR2 YYNGEE. This chain's CDR3 is CASSPDDAGTEAFF. The CDR3 nucleotides are TGTGCCAGCAGCCCAGATGACGCAGGCACTGAAGCTTTCTTT.

The V gene is TRBV3-1 (or the pseudogene TRBV3-2), the J gene TRBJ1-3; D call uncertain. V was clipped by 0 bases and J by 3 bases, with 12 bases between them. The germline V gene has CDR1 LGHDT and CDR2 YNNKEL (reference sequence). The CDR3 loop spans 16 amino acids. The CDR3 bases are TGTGCCAGCAGCCAAGATCTATCTAGCCATGGAAACACCATATATTTT. This translates into CASSQDLSSHGNTIYF.

This chain connects TRBV7-9 to TRBJ2-6, with TRBD2 matching 9 bases. Per germline, CDR1 SEHNR and CDR2 FQNEAQ (reference sequence). V lost 0 bases to trimming and J lost 0 bases; unmatched junction nucleotides: 6. This CDR3 has 19 residues. Here the CDR3 DNA reads TGTGCCAGCAGCTTAGCGGCGCTAGCGGGGATCTCTGGGGCCAACGTCCTGACTTTC. This codes for CASSLAALAGISGANVLTF.

In this sample, this clone turned up once. V gene TRBV4-2 combines with J gene TRBJ2-1; D gene uncertain. V was trimmed by 0 bases and J by 13 bases, leaving 13 bases between them. CDR3 length: 13 amino acids. CDR1 and CDR2 (germline): LGHNA, YNFKEQ. The CDR3 sequence is CASSQDFQATQFF. CDR3 DNA sequence: TGTGCCAGCAGCCAAGATTTTCAGGCCACCCAGTTCTTC.